This note documents a single TCR beta chain sequence. The antigen is undetermined. Between the trimmed V and J ends, which lost 4 bases and 2 bases, there was a span of 17 bases. CDR1 and CDR2 from the germline V gene are LGHDT and YNNKEL (reference sequence). This CDR3 comprises 16 residues. This sample is part of a study of Ad26.COV2.S vaccination and SARS-CoV-2 variants. Study-wide results and caveats: Following vaccination, spike-specific CD8+ and CD4+ T cell responses reportedly exhibited substantial breadth. Recipients given vaccine exceeded placebo recipients in spike-specific TCR breadth.

The data were produced by immunoSEQ multiplex PCR, yet TCRdb's version contains in-frame clones alone and is incomplete. This table has 150,000 to 200,000 clones, roughly 85% appearing once. The clonotype comes from a human donor who had recovered from COVID-19. The source was peripheral blood, collected after recovery from COVID-19. The J gene is TRBJ1-1, the V gene TRBV3-1 (or the pseudogene TRBV3-2); D is possibly TRBD1 (5 bases). The CDR3 region has the DNA TGTGCCAGCAGCCGCGCCCCAGGGACTTTCAACACTGAAGCTTTCTTT. It codes for CASSRAPGTFNTEAFF.